This is a list of T cell receptor beta chains from one sample in a study of blood T cell repertoires in COVID-19. Method: immunoSEQ multiplex PCR; TCRdb's copy keeps in-frame clones and lacks some. Counted here are around 150,000 clones, approximately 82% occurring once; the ten biggest clones make up about 20%. The sample taken for sequencing was peripheral blood. The receptor set was obtained from a woman over 75 with acute or convalescent COVID-19. The CDR3 runs from the conserved cysteine through the conserved F or W. The D gene is left open where the match is weak. Clone size is shown for a subset of rows, as once, few, many or a class of expanded clone.

cdr3_nt	cdr3_aa	clone_size	d_call	cdr3_length	v_call	j_call
TGTGCCAGCAGTTTGGGACTAGCGGGAGGGATAGAGCAGTTCTTC	CASSLGLAGGIEQFF	NA	TRBD2	15	TRBV27	TRBJ2-1
TGTGCCAGCAGCCAAGGCTCCAGGTCTGGAAACACCATATATTTT	CASSQGSRSGNTIYF	few	NA	15	TRBV3-1/TRBV3-2	TRBJ1-3
TGTGCCAGCAGTCAGGGGGCGCTTAACACTGAAGCTTTCTTT	CASSQGALNTEAFF	NA	TRBD1	14	TRBV6-5	TRBJ1-1
TGTGCCAGCAGTCCCCCCGGGACAGGGGTCTACGAGCAGTACTTC	CASSPPGTGVYEQYF	NA	TRBD1	15	TRBV28	TRBJ2-7
TGTGCCTGGACCCAGGGGCATACTTCACCCCTCCACTTT	CAWTQGHTSPLHF	NA	NA	13	TRBV30	TRBJ1-6
TGTGCCAGCACTTGGAGTGGGACAGGGACGGCTTTCTTT	CASTWSGTGTAFF	NA	TRBD1	13	TRBV12-3/TRBV12-4	TRBJ1-1
TGTGCCAGCAGTCCGGACAGAGGGCCCCAGCATTTT	CASSPDRGPQHF	NA	NA	12	TRBV12-3/TRBV12-4	TRBJ1-5
TGTGCCAGCTCACGTCGGGACAATTTAGACACGCAGTATTTT	CASSRRDNLDTQYF	few	NA	14	TRBV18	TRBJ2-3
TGCAGCGTAAGGGGGACTGAAGCTTTCTTT	CSVRGTEAFF	NA	NA	10	TRBV29-1	TRBJ1-1
TGTGCCAGCAGTTGGACAGTGTCCTCCTACGAGCAGTACTTC	CASSWTVSSYEQYF	NA	NA	14	TRBV6-5	TRBJ2-7
TGTGCCAGCAGCGGACTAGCGGGACTGCAGTTCTTC	CASSGLAGLQFF	NA	TRBD2	12	TRBV27	TRBJ2-1
TGTGCCAGCAGAACCGCAGGGGGCCAAGAGACCCAGTACTTC	CASRTAGGQETQYF	NA	TRBD1	14	TRBV6-5	TRBJ2-5
TGTGCCAGCAGTCTAGGAAAGAATCAGCCCCAGCATTTT	CASSLGKNQPQHF	NA	NA	13	TRBV27	TRBJ1-5
TGTGCCTGGAGTCCGGACAGTTCCTATCAGCCCCAGCATTTT	CAWSPDSSYQPQHF	NA	NA	14	TRBV30	TRBJ1-5
TGTGCCAGCAGCTTAGCGTTGAGCTCCTACAATGAGCAGTTCTTC	CASSLALSSYNEQFF	NA	NA	15	TRBV11-3	TRBJ2-1
TGTGCCAGCAGCGACTTTGGTGCCGGCGCCCTCCACTTT	CASSDFGAGALHF	NA	NA	13	TRBV2	TRBJ1-6
TGTGCCAGCAGCCAGGGGGACTACGAGCAGTACTTC	CASSQGDYEQYF	NA	TRBD1	12	TRBV12-3/TRBV12-4	TRBJ2-7
TGCAGCGTTGACGGAGGACCGAACACTGAAGCTTTCTTT	CSVDGGPNTEAFF	NA	NA	13	TRBV29-1	TRBJ1-1
TGTGCCAGCAGCTTAGAGGTAGCGGGCTCAAATGAGCAGTTCTTC	CASSLEVAGSNEQFF	NA	TRBD2	15	TRBV7-6	TRBJ2-1
TGTGCCAGCTCACGAGGGTCTGGACCCTATGGCTACACCTTC	CASSRGSGPYGYTF	few	NA	14	TRBV6-4	TRBJ1-2
TGCGCCAGCTCGTGGAACACCGGGGAGCTGTTTTTT	CASSWNTGELFF	few	NA	12	TRBV4-1	TRBJ2-2
TGTGCCAGCTCACTGACGGGACAAGACTACGAGCAGTACTTC	CASSLTGQDYEQYF	NA	NA	14	TRBV18	TRBJ2-7
TGCAGCGTTGAAAACTCGGGACAGGGAATTGAAGCTTTCTTT	CSVENSGQGIEAFF	NA	TRBD1	14	TRBV29-1	TRBJ1-1
TGTGCCAGCAGCCCCCAGGGCGGAGCGAATGAGCAGTTCTTC	CASSPQGGANEQFF	NA	NA	14	TRBV3-1/TRBV3-2	TRBJ2-1
TGTGCCAGCAGAAACCTAGGGACTTCCTACGAGCAGTACTTC	CASRNLGTSYEQYF	NA	NA	14	TRBV6-5	TRBJ2-7
TGTGCCAGCAGCCCTCGACTATGGCGCGGGAGGGCCCGCTCCTACAATGAGCAGTTCTTC	CASSPRLWRGRARSYNEQFF	NA	TRBD2	20	TRBV5-8	TRBJ2-1
TGTGCCAGCAGTTACATAGAAGAAACCGGGGAGCTGTTTTTT	CASSYIEETGELFF	NA	NA	14	TRBV6-2/TRBV6-3	TRBJ2-2
TGTGCCAGCAGCCAACAGGGGGCTAGCGGTGAGCAGTTCTTC	CASSQQGASGEQFF	NA	TRBD1	14	TRBV11-3	TRBJ2-1
TGCGCCAGCCGACTGTTGACAGGGGGCTTGAACACTGAAGCTTTCTTT	CASRLLTGGLNTEAFF	NA	TRBD1	16	TRBV5-1	TRBJ1-1
TGTGCCAGCAAGTCCGGGACAGGGGGCTTAGTTTCTCTTGGCGCTGAAGCTTTCTTT	CASKSGTGGLVSLGAEAFF	NA	TRBD1	19	TRBV5-6	TRBJ1-1
TGTGCCTGGAGTGTTGAGTGGGGGGGCGGTCAGCCCCAGCATTTT	CAWSVEWGGGQPQHF	NA	NA	15	TRBV30	TRBJ1-5
TGTGCCAGCTCATCAGCATACAGGGGGGATTATGGCTACACCTTC	CASSSAYRGDYGYTF	NA	TRBD1	15	TRBV18	TRBJ1-2
TGTGCCAGCAGTTCATGGGGCAGCGGGGATGAAAAACTGTTTTTT	CASSSWGSGDEKLFF	NA	NA	15	TRBV27	TRBJ1-4
TGTGCCAGCAGTGACTCGAAAGGGGTTCGGGCTTTCTTT	CASSDSKGVRAFF	NA	NA	13	TRBV6-4	TRBJ1-1
TGTGCCAGTAGTATCTGGGACAGGAACACTGAAGCTTTCTTT	CASSIWDRNTEAFF	NA	TRBD1	14	TRBV19	TRBJ1-1
TGTGCCAGCAGCCAAGAGACAGGGCGGGGCTACACCTTC	CASSQETGRGYTF	NA	TRBD1	13	TRBV3-1/TRBV3-2	TRBJ1-2
TGTGCCAGTAGTCCTTACAGGGTTCGTCCCGCCGATTCACCCCTCCACTTT	CASSPYRVRPADSPLHF	NA	NA	17	TRBV19	TRBJ1-6
TGTGCCAGCAGAGCAGGGGCAACTAATGAAAAACTGTTTTTT	CASRAGATNEKLFF	NA	NA	14	TRBV2	TRBJ1-4
TGTGCCAGCACCTTTAGTTGGGGCGCGCACGGGGAGCTGTTTTTT	CASTFSWGAHGELFF	NA	NA	15	TRBV7-6	TRBJ2-2
TGTGCCAGCAGCCTGGGCAGCGGGAGTAAGGCAGATACGCAGTATTTT	CASSLGSGSKADTQYF	NA	TRBD2	16	TRBV3-1/TRBV3-2	TRBJ2-3
TGTGCCAGCTCACCGGCAGGGGCAGGGGGCACAGATACGCAGTATTTT	CASSPAGAGGTDTQYF	NA	NA	16	TRBV18	TRBJ2-3
TGTGCCAGCAGCTTTTTAAACAATGAGCAGTTCTTC	CASSFLNNEQFF	NA	NA	12	TRBV3-1/TRBV3-2	TRBJ2-1
TGTGCCACCAGCGACCGGGACAGAGCTTGGGAGCAGTACTTC	CATSDRDRAWEQYF	NA	TRBD1	14	TRBV15	TRBJ2-7
TGCGCCAGCAGCTTTCTAGCGGACAGCATGAACACTGAAGCTTTCTTT	CASSFLADSMNTEAFF	NA	NA	16	TRBV5-1	TRBJ1-1
TGTGCCAGCAGCTTTCCCGGTGGAAACACCATATATTTT	CASSFPGGNTIYF	NA	NA	13	TRBV7-9	TRBJ1-3
TGTGCCAGTTCGCGCAGGGAGGGTAATGAAAAACTGTTTTTT	CASSRREGNEKLFF	NA	NA	14	TRBV19	TRBJ1-4
TGTGCCAGCTCACCGGCAGGTGCTGGGAGCAATCAGCCCCAGCATTTT	CASSPAGAGSNQPQHF	NA	NA	16	TRBV18	TRBJ1-5
TGTGCCAGCAAGGGACAGGGAAACACTGAAGCTTTCTTT	CASKGQGNTEAFF	NA	TRBD1	13	TRBV6-5	TRBJ1-1
TGTGCCAGCAGTGAATGGGGACAGGGGAGGGGAACAGATACGCAGTATTTT	CASSEWGQGRGTDTQYF	NA	TRBD1	17	TRBV6-1	TRBJ2-3
TGTGCCAGCAGTCCAGGGCCTAGGGAGACCCAGTACTTC	CASSPGPRETQYF	NA	NA	13	TRBV7-6	TRBJ2-5
TGTGCCAGCTCATCTGACAGGGGGCTGGCGAACACTGAAGCTTTCTTT	CASSSDRGLANTEAFF	NA	TRBD1	16	TRBV18	TRBJ1-1
TGTGCCAGCAGCACCCGGACTAGCGACTACAATGAGCAGTTCTTC	CASSTRTSDYNEQFF	NA	TRBD2	15	TRBV7-2	TRBJ2-1
TGTGCCAGCAGTGGGACAGGGATTCACTCTGGAAACACCATATATTTT	CASSGTGIHSGNTIYF	NA	TRBD1	16	TRBV6-1	TRBJ1-3
TGTGCCAGCAGCATCACAGGGCGAACTGAAGCTTTCTTT	CASSITGRTEAFF	NA	NA	13	TRBV9	TRBJ1-1
TGTGCCAGCAGCTCAAGGGGGACGGGGAGGACCCAGTACTTC	CASSSRGTGRTQYF	few	NA	14	TRBV5-8	TRBJ2-5